These 5 T cell receptor beta chains were all obtained from the same sample, sequenced in a study of Graves' ophthalmopathy and Graves' hyperthyroidism listed by TCRdb under 2018. Sequencer: Illumina HiSeq 2000. For repertoire sequencing, TCR beta CDR3 regions were amplified from RNA transcripts. The first round of RT-PCR was done with HTBI primers and the Qiagen OneStep RT-PCR kit, and was followed by a second round of multiplex PCR, then size selection and purification. TCRdb trimmed public reads at Q25 via fastp, called clones via MiXCR and kept in-frame beta chains. Each entry is one CDR3 protein sequence, shown with its most common DNA and genes. The sample yields about 210,000 distinct CDR3 sequences; roughly 29% were counted once. The ten largest clones add up to approximately 9.6% of the sample. Specimen: peripheral blood. These receptors all stem from a man aged 50 or older with Graves' ophthalmopathy. Donor details come from another sample of the same person, matched by shared clones.

Many counts were recorded for this clonotype. The chain employs TRBV5-6 and TRBJ2-7, with TRBD1 matching 10 bases. The CDR3 contains 15 residues. Germline V gene lookup returns CDR1 SGHDT and CDR2 YYEEEE. The ends lost 4 bases at V and 2 bases at J; junction bases unmatched: 6. CDR3 coding DNA: TGTGCCAGCAGCCTTGACAGGGGGCGACCCTACGAGCAGTACTTC. Its translation is CASSLDRGRPYEQYF.

This clonotype was seen repeatedly, ten times or more. V and J are TRBV7-9 and TRBJ1-2; D not resolved. The CDR3 length is 12 residues. CDR1 is SEHNR and CDR2 is FQNEAQ in the germline V gene (reference sequence). Trimming cost V 7 bases and J 4 bases, with 10 bases left between them. CDR3 nucleotides: TGTGCCAGCACCCCCCTCGTCTATGGCTACACCTTC. The encoded protein is CASTPLVYGYTF.

Many counts were recorded for this clonotype. The chain uses TRBV12-3 or TRBV12-4 and TRBJ2-5, with D possibly matching TRBD2 (6 bases). Trimming took off 2 bases at V and 5 bases at J, with 18 bases between the two ends. This CDR3 comprises 16 residues. The CDR3 spells CASSLYLASPLETQYF. In DNA form, the CDR3 reads TGTGCCAGCAGTTTATATCTAGCGAGCCCATTGGAGACCCAGTACTTC.

This chain joins TRBV12-3 or TRBV12-4 and TRBJ1-2; 7 bases fit TRBD1. J gave up 3 bases and V 8 bases, and 9 bases lay outside the gene matches. This CDR3 has 14 amino acids. In nucleotides, the CDR3 is TGTGCCAGCGCCTCCGGGACAGTTCACTATGGCTACACCTTC. It encodes CASASGTVHYGYTF.

This rearrangement joins TRBV6-2 or TRBV6-3 to TRBJ1-2, with a tentative D call TRBD1 (5 bases). Germline CDR1 is MNHEY and CDR2 is SVGEGT. The CDR3 extends over 12 amino acids. Trimming left V 9 bases short and J 4 bases short, with 12 bases between. This CDR3 is CASRDGFYGYTF. CDR3 DNA: TGTGCCAGTCGGGACGGCTTCTATGGCTACACCTTC.